One sample yielded the 19 T cell receptor beta chains listed below, sequenced in a study of blood T cell repertoires in COVID-19. This table comes from immunoSEQ multiplex PCR, and its TCRdb copy is limited to in-frame clones, with some not included. Of roughly 210,000 clones in the sample, around 86% were seen once. Sequencing was performed on PBMCs or T cells enriched from blood (not recorded which). These receptors all come from a man aged 25-45 years in a cohort exposed to, infected with or recovered from COVID-19 (not recorded which).

The chain links TRBV7-9 to TRBJ2-1, with 7 bases that match TRBD2. V shed 5 bases and J 4 bases; nucleotides not matched to a gene: 5. Germline CDR1 and CDR2: SEHNR and FQNEAQ (reference sequence). The CDR3 length is 14 residues. CDR3 in amino acids: CASSPSGVYNEQFF. CDR3 in DNA: TGTGCCAGCAGCCCTAGCGGAGTTTACAATGAGCAGTTCTTC.

The chain is built from TRBV19 and TRBJ1-1; D may be TRBD1 (6 bases). V dropped 7 bases and J dropped 11 bases, with 35 bases sitting between them. CDR1 is LNHDA and CDR2 is SQIVND in the germline V gene (reference sequence). The CDR3 consists of 18 residues. The CDR3 DNA reads as TGTGCCAGTAATGCCCACCGGGACAAGATGGGTCGGTACCGTGTGGCTTTCTTT. Its translation is CASNAHRDKMGRYRVAFF.

The V call is TRBV15, the J call TRBJ1-5; 7 bases agree with TRBD1. The CDR3 extends over 15 amino acids. Trimming removed 2 bases from V and 4 bases from J; junction bases left unmatched: 5. The germline V gene has CDR1 LNHNV and CDR2 YYDKDF (reference sequence). CDR3 coding DNA: TGTGCCACCAGCAGACCTTTACAGGGGAATCAGCCCCAGCATTTT. Its translation: CATSRPLQGNQPQHF.

This rearrangement joins TRBV14 to TRBJ2-1; perhaps TRBD1 as D (5 bases). The CDR3 runs 16 residues. With 0 bases removed from V and 8 bases from J, the gap between germline ends came to 17 bases. Germline loops: CDR1 SGHDN, CDR2 FVKESK. The CDR3 here is CASSQDHQGSTDEQFF. The CDR3 DNA reads as TGTGCCAGCAGCCAAGATCACCAGGGATCCACGGATGAGCAGTTCTTC.

The V and J genes are TRBV27 and TRBJ2-7; 13 bases match TRBD2. The length of the CDR3 is 14 residues. J gave up 8 bases and V 5 bases, and 6 bases lay outside the gene matches. CDR1 MNHEY and CDR2 SMNVEV come from the germline V gene (reference sequence). The CDR3 reads CASSPGLAGSKQYF. The CDR3 DNA is TGTGCCAGCAGTCCGGGACTAGCGGGAAGCAAGCAGTACTTC.

V and J are TRBV2 and TRBJ1-4; D not certain. V lost 11 bases, J lost 0 bases, and 7 bases lay in between. The CDR3 is 12 amino acids. Germline V gene data show CDR1 as SNHLY and CDR2 as FYNNEI. CDR3 loop: CAAQATNEKLFF. DNA for the CDR3: TGTGCCGCACAAGCAACTAATGAAAAACTGTTTTTT.

The chain couples TRBV5-4 to TRBJ2-5; D is ambiguous. The ends were cut back, 1 base at V and 5 bases at J, with 3 bases in the middle. Looked up from germline, CDR1 is SGHNT and CDR2 is YYREEE (reference sequence). There are 11 residues in the CDR3. CDR3 loop: CASSLSETQYF. CDR3 DNA: TGTGCCAGCAGCTTGTCGGAGACCCAGTACTTC.

The chain joins TRBV4-1 to TRBJ1-3; D is unresolved. Deletions cut 5 bases from V and 3 bases from J, with 5 bases between. Germline loops: CDR1 MGHRA, CDR2 YSYEKL. The CDR3 runs to 12 residues. The CDR3 DNA sequence: TGCGCCAGCAGCAACAGTGGAAACACCATATATTTT. This sequence encodes CASSNSGNTIYF.

The chain combines TRBV4-3 with TRBJ2-7; a possible D gene is TRBD1 (8 bases). Germline V gene sequence: CDR1 LGHNA, CDR2 YSLEER. V lost 0 bases and J lost 1, with 13 bases in between. This CDR3 has 16 amino acids. Here the CDR3 DNA reads TGCGCCAGCAGCCAAGACGGACAGGGAGGGTCCTACGAGCAGTACTTC. Translating gives CASSQDGQGGSYEQYF.

This clone was recorded only once. This chain connects TRBV2 to TRBJ1-1; D remains unclear. There are 12 residues in the CDR3. The germline CDR1 and CDR2 sequences are SNHLY and FYNNEI. V was trimmed by 8 bases and J by 7 bases, leaving 14 bases between them. This chain's CDR3 is CASCGTGGEAFF. The CDR3 nucleotides read TGTGCCAGCTGCGGAACCGGCGGTGAAGCTTTCTTT.

The V and J genes are TRBV24-1 and TRBJ1-2; D is ambiguous. This CDR3 spans 11 amino acids. Germline CDR1 KGHDR, CDR2 SFDVKD. V gave up 5 bases and J gave up 9 bases, with 9 bases separating them. The CDR3 here is CATSVGTSYTF. The CDR3 DNA reads TGTGCCACCAGTGTGGGCACAAGCTACACCTTC.

This clone was counted a single time. The chain uses TRBV4-3 and TRBJ1-6, with no clear D. V was shortened by 8 bases and J by 9 bases, with 14 bases between the two germline ends. This CDR3 spans 13 amino acids. Germline CDR1 and CDR2: LGHNA and YSLEER. The CDR3 here is CASRRTEGSPLHF. DNA of the CDR3: TGCGCCAGCCGGCGGACCGAGGGTTCACCCCTCCACTTT.

This chain joins TRBV28 and TRBJ2-1, with 7 bases that match TRBD1. V lost 3 bases and J lost 5; bases outside the gene matches: 7. Germline CDR1 reads MDHEN; CDR2 reads SYDVKM. This CDR3 region has 15 residues. The CDR3 nucleotides read TGTGCCAGCAGTTTTGGGGGACAGCAGGACAATGAGCAGTTCTTC. Protein sequence: CASSFGGQQDNEQFF.

The rearrangement joins TRBV5-1 to TRBJ1-2, with a possible D match to TRBD1 (5 bases). Germline V gives CDR1 SGHRS, CDR2 YFSETQ. The germline V and J ends were trimmed by 0 bases and 7 bases, with 22 bases remaining between them. This CDR3 region has 17 residues. Here the CDR3 DNA reads TGCGCCAGCAGCTTGGAGCGATTTATAAGGACCGGGGGTGGCTACACCTTC. Translation gives CASSLERFIRTGGGYTF.

The chain carries TRBV6-5 and TRBJ1-3; the D gene is possibly TRBD1 (5 bases). The ends were cut back, 6 bases at V and 9 bases at J, with 21 bases in the middle. The V gene's germline CDR1 is MNHEY and CDR2 SVGAGI. CDR3 length: 15 amino acids. The CDR3, as DNA: TGTGCCAGCAGACCAACCCCAGGGTTTTCAGGCACCATATATTTT. It translates to CASRPTPGFSGTIYF.

The chain carries TRBV6-5 and TRBJ2-5; possible D gene TRBD2, 5 bases. Germline V gene sequence: CDR1 MNHEY, CDR2 SVGAGI. V was clipped by 4 bases and J by 1 base, with 13 bases between them. This CDR3 has 15 amino acids. The CDR3 here is CASSFQLEPQETQYF. In DNA, the CDR3 is TGTGCCAGCAGTTTCCAACTAGAGCCCCAAGAGACCCAGTACTTC.

In the case of this clone: Mismatch with germline at one junction end may stem from a read error. This rearrangement joins TRBV7-7 to TRBJ2-5; TRBD2 is a possible D gene (6 bases). Germline V lookup: CDR1 SSHAT, CDR2 FNYEAQ (reference sequence). CDR3 length: 15 residues. CDR3 amino acids: CASSLSGNIRETQYF. Written as DNA, the CDR3 is TGTGCTAGCAGCCTTAGCGGTAACATCCGAGAGACCCAGTACTTC.

The rearrangement uses TRBV4-3 and TRBJ1-4; the D gene is possibly TRBD1 (6 bases). Deletions cut 0 bases from V and 8 bases from J, with 16 bases between. The CDR3 runs 16 residues. CDR1 is LGHNA and CDR2 is YSLEER in the germline V gene. The CDR3 is CASSQEITTGGEKLFF. DNA for the CDR3: TGCGCCAGCAGCCAAGAAATAACGACAGGCGGGGAAAAACTGTTTTTT.

The CDR3 loop is CSVASELAGTEAFF. CDR3 sequence (DNA): TGCAGCGTTGCGTCGGAACTCGCAGGTACTGAAGCTTTCTTT. J is TRBJ1-1 and V is TRBV29-1; D not certain. CDR3 length: 14 residues. V lost 4 bases to trimming and J lost 5 bases, with 17 bases between them. Germline V CDR1 and CDR2: SQVTM, ANQGSEA.